This T cell receptor beta chain was retrieved from a study of human T cells and chemical hapten exposure. Study in general: DPC 0.01% went on the upper back by patch test, with reading at 6 days. Patients having alopecia areata, totalis or universalis were mostly female.

With regard to this clonotype: Its specificity is unknown.

TCRdb reanalysed the RACE reads using MiXCR and keeps one entry per CDR3 protein. The data hold some 90,000 distinct CDR3 sequences, with approximately 11% observed a single time. The CDR3 consists of 14 residues. Germline V lookup: CDR1 MDHEN, CDR2 SYDVKM. V was cut by 1 base and J by 4 bases, with 9 bases left in between. General study findings and limits: TCRs at a frequency above 1 in 1000 stayed unchanged with DPC sensitization.

Time point specified: patch test 3, about 24 weeks after DPC sensitization. Noted treatment: therapeutic diphenylcyclopropenone sensitization with weekly scalp DPC. Here the sequenced sample was whole blood, taken in connection with sensitization to the hapten diphenylcyclopropenone (DPC). J is TRBJ2-3 and V is TRBV28; D gene uncertain. This sequence was found in a woman aged 25 to 39 with alopecia areata. Some clones in this sample may be carry-over from other donors' samples. CDR3 sequence: CASSLSPEADTQYF. CDR3 DNA sequence: TGTGCCAGCAGTTTATCCCCTGAGGCAGATACGCAGTATTTT.